Listed below are T cell receptor beta chains from one sample, sequenced in a study of CD8+ T cells in alopecia areata. Data came from immunoSEQ multiplex PCR; TCRdb stores just in-frame clones and leaves some out. Of roughly 200,000 clones listed, about 55% are singletons. This sample comprised CD8+ T cells sorted from blood, obtained at week 24, from a patient treated with tofacitinib. Source of these receptors: a human donor with alopecia areata. The CDR3 runs from the conserved cysteine through the conserved F or W. D genes are given only for firm matches. Only part of the rows carry a size: once, few, many, or a class if the clone is expanded.

TRBJ1-2	NA	TRBV5-6	NA	TGTGCCAGCAGCTCCGCGCAGGCGAAAACCTTC	CASSSAQAKTF
TRBJ1-1	NA	TRBV7-6	NA	TGTGCCAGCAGCACCCGGAACCTTGACACTGAAGCTTTCTTT	CASSTRNLDTEAFF
TRBJ1-4	NA	TRBV30	NA	TGTGCCTGGAGTGTAAACGTCGGGGAAAAACTGTTTTTT	CAWSVNVGEKLFF
TRBJ1-1	NA	TRBV5-1	NA	TGCGCCAGCAGGGGTCGAACTGAAGCTTTCTTT	CASRGRTEAFF
TRBJ2-3	NA	TRBV30	NA	TGTGCCTGGAGTGTGGGGCGGACAGATACGCAGTATTTT	CAWSVGRTDTQYF
TRBJ1-1	NA	TRBV30	NA	TGTGCCTGGAGTGTAGGTAGAGGGACTGAAGCTTTCTTT	CAWSVGRGTEAFF
TRBJ2-1	NA	TRBV19	NA	TGTGCCAGTAGTGCCACAGGGAAAGGTGAGCAGTTCTTC	CASSATGKGEQFF
TRBJ2-2	TRBD1	TRBV6-6	NA	TGTGCCAGCAGTACAGGGGCTGCGAACACCGGGGAGCTGTTTTTT	CASSTGAANTGELFF
TRBJ2-7	NA	TRBV15	NA	TGTGCCACCAGCAGTGTGGACAACTACGAGCAGTACTTC	CATSSVDNYEQYF
TRBJ2-2	NA	TRBV6-5	NA	TGTGCCAGCAGTTCGGGCCCTTCCACCGGGGAGCTGTTTTTT	CASSSGPSTGELFF
TRBJ2-3	NA	TRBV6-5	once	TGTGCCAGCAGTGGCGGGGAAGGGACAGATACGCAGTATTTT	CASSGGEGTDTQYF
TRBJ2-5	TRBD1	TRBV7-2	NA	TGTGCCAGCAGCAAAACTAGGGGGCGGGAGACCCAGTACTTC	CASSKTRGRETQYF
TRBJ1-3	NA	TRBV9	NA	TGTGCCAGCAGCCCTTCCGGAAGGGCGTCAGGAAACACCATATATTTT	CASSPSGRASGNTIYF
TRBJ2-3	NA	TRBV7-3	few	TGTGCCAGCAGCTTAATTGCAGACCGAAACCCACAGTATTTT	CASSLIADRNPQYF
TRBJ1-5	NA	TRBV10-3	once	TGTGCCATCAGTGAGGAACAAGGGGGGCAGCCCCAGCATTTT	CAISEEQGGQPQHF
TRBJ1-2	NA	TRBV30	NA	TGTGCCTGGAGACCTCGCGGAGTTTTATATGGCTACACCTTC	CAWRPRGVLYGYTF
TRBJ1-1	NA	TRBV30	NA	TGTGCCTGGAGTGTAAGCCGCACTGAAGCTTTCTTT	CAWSVSRTEAFF
TRBJ1-1	NA	TRBV27	NA	TGTGCCAGCAGTTTATCAAGAAACAGCGCTGAAGCTTTCTTT	CASSLSRNSAEAFF
TRBJ2-3	TRBD2	TRBV4-3	NA	TGCGCCAGCAGCCAAGATGTAGCGGGGGCCAGCGCAGATACGCAGTATTTT	CASSQDVAGASADTQYF
TRBJ2-3	NA	TRBV7-2	few	TGTGCCAGCAGCTTATACAGCCCAGATACGCAGTATTTT	CASSLYSPDTQYF
TRBJ2-7	NA	TRBV27	NA	TGTGCCAGCAGTTCCCCGCGAGGGGGGCTCGGCTCCTACGAGCAGTACTTC	CASSSPRGGLGSYEQYF
TRBJ1-2	NA	TRBV7-9	few	TGTGCCAGCAGCTTAGTGGTCGCAGGGCTCGACTATGGCTACACCTTC	CASSLVVAGLDYGYTF
TRBJ2-7	TRBD1	TRBV15	NA	TGTGCCACCAGCAGAGCGGGACAGGGCCTTTCCTACGAGCAGTACTTC	CATSRAGQGLSYEQYF
TRBJ2-2	NA	TRBV7-3	NA	TGTGCCAGCAGCTCCGGACCTCAGGGCGGGGAGCTGTTTTTT	CASSSGPQGGELFF
TRBJ1-1	NA	TRBV13	few	TGTGCCAGCAGCACTGGGGTCACTGAAGCTTTCTTT	CASSTGVTEAFF
TRBJ2-1	TRBD2	TRBV5-6	NA	TGTGCCAGCAGCTTGTTAGCGGGGGGCTCTTGGGAGCAGTTCTTC	CASSLLAGGSWEQFF
TRBJ1-3	NA	TRBV18	many	TGTGCCAGCTCACCAGAGAACTCTGGAAACACCATATATTTT	CASSPENSGNTIYF
TRBJ1-2	NA	TRBV7-3	NA	TGTGCCAGCAGCCCCCGGGGGCGGGAGGATGGCTACACCTTC	CASSPRGREDGYTF
TRBJ2-7	TRBD1	TRBV6-1	few	TGTGCCACCCGAGGACAGGGGTCCTACGAGCAGTACTTC	CATRGQGSYEQYF
TRBJ2-6	NA	TRBV27	NA	TGTGCCAGCAGTTTATTAGGCAGCTCTGGGGCCAACGTCCTGACTTTC	CASSLLGSSGANVLTF
TRBJ1-6	NA	TRBV27	NA	TGTGCCAGCAGTCCCAGGACCGGCAATTCACCCCTCCACTTT	CASSPRTGNSPLHF
TRBJ1-1	TRBD1	TRBV6-1	NA	TGTGCCAGCAGTGGACAGGGACCTGAAGCTTTCTTT	CASSGQGPEAFF
TRBJ2-7	NA	TRBV6-5	NA	TGTGCCAGCAAGGTGGGCAGGGACACCTACGAGCAGTACTTC	CASKVGRDTYEQYF
TRBJ1-1	NA	TRBV19	once	TGTGCCAGTAGTATTGACAGGAACACTGAAGCTTTCTTT	CASSIDRNTEAFF
TRBJ2-3	NA	TRBV7-2	NA	TGTGCCAGCAGCTTAGAGGCGTTCGCAGATACGCAGTATTTT	CASSLEAFADTQYF
TRBJ2-2	NA	TRBV9	NA	TGTGCCAGCACTAGATTCGGGGTGAACACCGGGGAGCTGTTTTTT	CASTRFGVNTGELFF
TRBJ1-4	TRBD1	TRBV5-1	NA	TGCGCCAGCAGCCCTAGACAGGGCGCAACTAATGAAAAACTGTTTTTT	CASSPRQGATNEKLFF
TRBJ2-2	NA	TRBV27	few	TGTGCCAGCAGTTTAGCGCCACGCAACACCGGGGAGCTGTTTTTT	CASSLAPRNTGELFF
TRBJ2-7	TRBD1	TRBV13	NA	TGTGCCAGCAGATTGGGTACAGGGGTCGGCGAGCAGTACTTC	CASRLGTGVGEQYF
TRBJ2-7	NA	TRBV29-1	NA	TGCAGCGTTGATCTCGGGGGGCTGGGGGAGCAGTACTTC	CSVDLGGLGEQYF
TRBJ2-7	TRBD2	TRBV19	NA	TGTGCCAGTAGTATAGATCGGGAGGGGTACTACGAGCAGTACTTC	CASSIDREGYYEQYF
TRBJ2-7	TRBD1	TRBV18	NA	TGTGCCAGCTCACCTTTCACAGGGGGCCCCTACGAGCAGTACTTC	CASSPFTGGPYEQYF
TRBJ2-7	NA	TRBV9	NA	TGTGCCAGCAGCCCGGGTTTTTCCTTTGCCTCCGAGCAGTACTTC	CASSPGFSFASEQYF
TRBJ1-2	NA	TRBV25-1	NA	TGTGCCAGCAGTGACACGAACTATGGCTACACCTTC	CASSDTNYGYTF
TRBJ1-2	TRBD1	TRBV30	few	TGTGCCTGGAGTGCGGGACAGGGGACTCTTGGCTACACCTTC	CAWSAGQGTLGYTF